This entry lists 7 T cell receptor beta chains sequenced from one sample in a study of blood T cell repertoires in COVID-19. Only in-frame clones appear in the TCRdb table, and some are missing; sequencing was by immunoSEQ multiplex PCR. The table has more than 250,000 clones, 70% to 90% seen once. Sequencing was performed on PBMCs or T cells enriched from blood (not recorded which). These receptors were obtained from a man aged 30 to 39 who had recovered from COVID-19.

The V call is TRBV9, the J call TRBJ2-2, with D tentatively TRBD2 (6 bases). Trimming took 6 bases from V and 4 from J, leaving 16 bases between them. The germline V gene encodes CDR1 SGDLS and CDR2 YYNGEE. The CDR3 runs to 15 residues. In DNA form, the CDR3 reads TGTGCCAGCAACTTAAACGGGGGAACCACCGGGGAGCTGTTTTTT. As protein: CASNLNGGTTGELFF. Based on the CDR3 plus reference TRBV9 and TRBJ2-2, the full variable domain is DSGVTQTPKHLITATGQRVTLRCSPRSGDLSVYWYQQSLDQGLQFLIQYYNGEERAKGNILERFSAQQFPDLHSELNLSSLELGDSALYFCASNLNGGTTGELFFGEGSRLTVL.

This chain links TRBV7-6 with TRBJ1-3; unclear D gene. The CDR3 has 18 amino acids. Germline CDR1 SGHVS, CDR2 FNYEAQ. V was trimmed by 2 bases and J by 0 bases, leaving 17 bases between them. CDR3: CASSLMSSTEPSGNTIYF. The CDR3 region has the DNA TGTGCCAGCAGCTTAATGTCGTCTACAGAACCCTCTGGAAACACCATATATTTT.

The V and J genes are TRBV4-2 and TRBJ1-3; 9 positions match TRBD1. Per germline, CDR1 LGHNA and CDR2 YNFKEQ. V was clipped by 0 bases and J by 3 bases; unmatched bases: 9. The CDR3 is made up of 18 amino acids. CDR3 sequence reads: CASSQESPRQGVGNTIYF. CDR3 DNA: TGTGCCAGCAGCCAAGAATCCCCGAGACAGGGGGTTGGAAACACCATATATTTT.

The genes are TRBV6-5 and TRBJ2-3; 7 bases fit TRBD2. Germline V CDR1 and CDR2: MNHEY, SVGAGI. V lost 8 bases and J lost 2; bases outside the gene matches: 10. The CDR3 consists of 15 residues. The CDR3 spells CASRSGRFVTDTQYF. For the CDR3, the DNA is TGTGCCAGCCGGTCCGGGAGGTTCGTCACAGATACGCAGTATTTT.

This chain connects TRBV5-5 to TRBJ2-7, with D maybe TRBD1 (5 bases). The CDR3 runs to 13 residues. Trimming took 2 bases from V and 6 from J, leaving 12 bases between them. Germline lookup yields CDR1 SGHKS and CDR2 YYEKEE (reference sequence). The CDR3 DNA follows: TGTGCCAGCAGCTTAAGGGGTCTCGGCGAGCAGTACTTC. Amino acids: CASSLRGLGEQYF.

V gene TRBV3-1 (or the pseudogene TRBV3-2) combines with J gene TRBJ1-1; D is undetermined. The CDR3 consists of 15 residues. V lost 1 base and J 1 base, leaving 10 bases between the germline ends. CDR1 is LGHDT and CDR2 is YNNKEL in the germline V gene (reference sequence). CDR3 DNA sequence: TGTGCCAGCAGCCAAGTTTTACAGAGGAACACTGAAGCTTTCTTT. Its translation: CASSQVLQRNTEAFF.

This clone was picked up a small number of times. This chain joins TRBV5-1 and TRBJ2-2; 14 nucleotides agree with TRBD2. The V gene end was trimmed by 4 bases and the J gene end by 1 base; junction bases not matched to a gene: 6. Germline V gene lookup returns CDR1 SGHRS and CDR2 YFSETQ. CDR3 length equals 18 residues. Written as DNA, the CDR3 is TGCGCCAGCAGCCCGGGAGGGACTAGCGGGGGGAACACCGGGGAGCTGTTTTTT. Its protein is CASSPGGTSGGNTGELFF. The variable domain in full, with the rest retrieved from reference TRBV5-1 and TRBJ2-2, is KAGVTQTPRYLIKTRGQQVTLSCSPISGHRSVSWYQQTPGQGLQFLFEYFSETQRNKGNFPGRFSGRQFSNSRSEMNVSTLELGDSALYLCASSPGGTSGGNTGELFFGEGSRLTVL.